This TCR beta chain was sequenced during a study of T cell responses to AZD1222 COVID-19 vaccine. Study-wide findings and caveats: The number of AZD1222 recipients seropositive at baseline was only six. Clonal diversity was possibly underestimated, and white British individuals and females predominated among donors. The study found Spike-specific TCR breadth and depth rose after two AZD1222 doses. There were repertoire samples only from the period after the peak T cell response.

The V gene end was trimmed by 6 bases and the J gene end by 9 bases; junction bases not matched to a gene: 8. Germline CDR1 reads MNHEY; CDR2 reads SVGEGT. The CDR3 has 13 amino acids. Assay used: immunoSEQ multiplex PCR; TCRdb lists only in-frame clones, some missing. The sample carries 150,000 to 200,000 clones, 85% to 90% recorded once. About this clone itself: Its antigen is undetermined.

The receptor was isolated from an adult who received the AZD1222 COVID-19 vaccine. Specimen: peripheral blood, collected 28 days after the second AZD1222 dose. The rearrangement joins TRBV6-2 or TRBV6-3 to TRBJ2-1; TRBD2 agrees at 7 bases. Here the CDR3 reads CASSRLAFGEQFF. In DNA form, the CDR3 reads TGTGCCAGCAGCCGACTAGCATTCGGTGAGCAGTTCTTC.